The TCR beta chain described here comes from a study of post-analysis software for immune sequencing data. Study as a whole: Disease trajectories encompassed relapsing-remitting, secondary progressive and progressive-relapsing multiple sclerosis. Study observations and caveats: Elevated frequency relative to controls characterized about 5 TRBV segments in patients, TRBV5-6, TRBV5-1 and TRBV20-1 among them. Normalized Chao1 diversity was significantly reduced in patients versus controls.

The library was made from cDNA and included unique molecular identifiers. T cells numbering roughly 1 to 10 million yielded 450,000 to 600,000 cDNA molecules. Each CDR3 protein is one row after TCRdb ran MiXCR on the PCR reads. The table lists about 770,000 distinct CDR3 sequences, around 42% of them singletons. The V and J ends lost 5 bases and 12 bases respectively, with 12 bases between them. Germline CDR1 is SGHKS and CDR2 is YYEKEE (reference sequence). CDR3 size: 11 residues. Worth noting for this clonotype: Antigen specificity is unknown.

This chain uses TRBV5-5 with TRBJ2-1; D unresolved. The TCR sequence derives from a girl aged 5-17 years with multiple sclerosis. The sequenced sample consisted of blood. This chain's CDR3 is CASSLSSPQFF. In DNA, the CDR3 is TGTGCCAGCAGTTTGTCGTCACCGCAGTTCTTC.